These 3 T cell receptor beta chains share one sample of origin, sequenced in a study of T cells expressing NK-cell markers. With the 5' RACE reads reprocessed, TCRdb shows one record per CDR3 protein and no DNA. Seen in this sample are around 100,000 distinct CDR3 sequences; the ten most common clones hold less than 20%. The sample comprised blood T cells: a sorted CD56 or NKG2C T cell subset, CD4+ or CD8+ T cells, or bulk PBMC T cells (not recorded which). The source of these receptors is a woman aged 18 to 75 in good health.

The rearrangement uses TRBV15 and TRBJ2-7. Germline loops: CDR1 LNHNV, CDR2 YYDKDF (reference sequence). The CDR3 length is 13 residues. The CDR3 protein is CATSRTNPYEQYF.

CDR3: CASSSGQGKTEAFF. The chain carries TRBV7-6 and TRBJ1-1; checking the TCRdb D call of TRBD1 is not possible without DNA. The V gene's germline CDR1 is SGHVS and CDR2 FNYEAQ. The CDR3 is 14 residues long. Full variable domain (remainder filled in from reference TRBV7-6 and TRBJ1-1): GAGVSQSPRYKVTKRGQDVALRCDPISGHVSLYWYRQALGQGPEFLTYFNYEAQQDKSGLPNDRFSAERPEGSISTLTIQRTEQRDSAMYRCASSSGQGKTEAFFGQGTRLTVV.

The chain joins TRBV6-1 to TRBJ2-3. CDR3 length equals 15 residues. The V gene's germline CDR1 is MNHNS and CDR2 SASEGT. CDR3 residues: CASSEDAWGADTQYF.